This record concerns one T cell receptor beta chain sequence. Its matching antigen is unknown. The data are from a study of regulatory T cells in long-lasting Graves disease. The overall study: The study counted Graves' disease as persistent given over 5 years of antithyroid drugs and positive TSH receptor antibodies. Study-wide results and limits: The analysis examined peripheral blood only and excluded thyroid tissue. Persistent patients had a count of shared public clonotypes (2,741) that exceeded that of new patients (about 930).

Time point in this sample: persistent/refractory GD, antithyroid drugs over 5 years with positive TRAb. RNA isolated from PBMCs was used to make the TCR library. Construction of TCR beta libraries relied on iRepertoire HTBI primers and on Arm-PCR targeting CDR3 regions. From the multiplex PCR reads, TCRdb called clonotypes with MiXCR, one entry per CDR3 protein. Of 700,000 or so distinct CDR3 sequences in the sample, 25% to 35% were seen once. This clonotype originated in a female donor with Graves disease. Sequences were derived from peripheral blood mononuclear cells (PBMCs), sampled when the disease was refractory, from a patient treated with antithyroid drugs.

CDR3 sequence reads: CASSESRVGRGTQYF. The CDR3 DNA follows: TGTGCCAGCAGTGAATCCCGGGTGGGGAGGGGTACGCAGTATTTT. The chain uses TRBV6-1 and TRBJ2-3, with 7 bases fitting TRBD2. The CDR3 contains 15 residues. Germline CDR1 is MNHNS and CDR2 is SASEGT. V gave up 2 bases and J gave up 8 bases; unmatched junction bases: 10.